This T cell receptor beta chain was captured by sequencing in a study of T cells in localized non-small cell lung cancer. Overall study results and limits: The study linked higher blood T cell density to longer overall survival. Sequencing was restricted to one tumor region; therefore, heterogeneity remains possible. Paired adjacent lung recovered a median roughly 60 of the top 100 tumor clones. Tumor trailed uninvolved adjacent lung in T cell clonality, which peaked there.

As concerns this clone: Its antigen is as yet unknown.

The CDR3 totals 14 residues. Germline CDR1 is LNHNV and CDR2 is YYDKDF (reference sequence). Trimming removed 6 bases from V and 5 bases from J, with 16 bases in between. The repertoire was sequenced with immunoSEQ multiplex PCR; TCRdb's copy has only in-frame clones and lacks some. The repertoire includes about 52,000 clones, more than 85% of them detected once, and roughly 16% sits in the top ten. The sample consisted of PBMCs, taken before any cancer treatment. The TCR comes from a female donor with stage II lung adenocarcinoma. The rearrangement joins TRBV15 to TRBJ2-5; the D gene is possibly TRBD2 (6 bases). Here the CDR3 DNA reads TGTGCCACCAGACCAAGGGGAGGAGGGGAGACCCAGTACTTC. Translated: CATRPRGGGETQYF.